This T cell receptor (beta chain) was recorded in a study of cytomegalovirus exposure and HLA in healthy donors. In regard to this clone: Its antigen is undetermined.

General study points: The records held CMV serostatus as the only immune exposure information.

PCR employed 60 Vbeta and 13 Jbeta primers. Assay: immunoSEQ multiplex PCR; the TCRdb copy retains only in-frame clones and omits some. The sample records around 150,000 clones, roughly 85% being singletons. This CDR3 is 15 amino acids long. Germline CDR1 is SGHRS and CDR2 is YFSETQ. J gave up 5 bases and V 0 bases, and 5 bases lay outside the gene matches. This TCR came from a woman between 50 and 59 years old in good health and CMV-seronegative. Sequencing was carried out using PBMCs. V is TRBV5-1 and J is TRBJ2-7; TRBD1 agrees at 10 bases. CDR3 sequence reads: CASSLGQGARDEQYF. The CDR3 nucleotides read TGCGCCAGCAGCTTGGGACAGGGGGCGCGGGACGAGCAGTACTTC.